The 32 T cell receptor beta chains listed next were all sequenced from one sample in a study of cytotoxic CD8 clonotypes in ibrutinib-treated CLL. Assay used: immunoSEQ multiplex PCR; TCRdb lists only in-frame clones, some missing. The sample holds tens of thousands of clones; about 70% are singletons and the top ten take around 17%. The sample was PBMCs, taken at disease progression, from a patient treated with ibrutinib. All receptors derive from a human donor with chronic lymphocytic leukemia.

The count of this clone is one. The chain joins TRBV4-1 to TRBJ1-2, with 8 bases aligning to TRBD1. V lost 4 bases, J lost 3 bases, and 7 bases stayed unmatched. The CDR3 has 15 amino acids. The germline V gene encodes CDR1 MGHRA and CDR2 YSYEKL. The CDR3 here is CASSPTVGQDYGYTF. CDR3 DNA: TGCGCCAGCAGCCCGACTGTGGGACAGGACTATGGCTACACCTTC.

This chain connects TRBV28 to TRBJ1-2, with 8 bases lining up with TRBD1. The CDR3 runs 16 residues. J was trimmed by 0 bases and V by 7 bases; bases with no gene match: 10. Germline V gives CDR1 MDHEN, CDR2 SYDVKM. The CDR3 spells CASTSGGLVANYGYTF. The DNA of the CDR3 is TGTGCCAGCACTTCAGGGGGCTTGGTAGCTAACTATGGCTACACCTTC.

V and J are TRBV25-1 and TRBJ2-7; D is ambiguous. V lost 3 bases and J 8 bases, leaving 8 bases between the germline ends. The CDR3 contains 11 residues. Germline V CDR1 and CDR2: MGHDK, SYGVNS. CDR3 DNA sequence: TGTGCCAGCAGTGAGTCGACCCAGCAGTACTTC. It codes for CASSESTQQYF.

CDR3 amino acids: CASSLEHPTRGEYF. The CDR3 bases are TGCGCCAGCAGCTTGGAGCACCCAACCCGTGGGGAGTACTTC. The chain is built from TRBV5-1 and TRBJ2-7; D uncertain. Trimming left V 0 bases short and J 11 bases short, with 18 bases between. The CDR3 consists of 14 residues. Germline values: CDR1 SGHRS, CDR2 YFSETQ.

This chain links TRBV10-3 with TRBJ2-1, with D perhaps TRBD1 (5 bases). There are 16 residues in the CDR3. Per the germline V gene, CDR1 is ENHRY and CDR2 is SYGVKD. Trimming removed 9 bases from V and 1 base from J, with 19 bases in between. The CDR3 spells CAMGRKGLGSYNEQFF. CDR3 bases: TGTGCCATGGGTCGGAAGGGGCTGGGGTCCTACAATGAGCAGTTCTTC.

The chain uses TRBV2 and TRBJ1-1, with 10 nucleotides matching TRBD1. The CDR3 loop spans 14 amino acids. Trimming took 8 bases from V and 0 from J; bases not matched to a gene: 3. Germline CDR1 and CDR2: SNHLY and FYNNEI. The DNA of the CDR3 is TGTGCCAGCCGGGACAGGGGTTTGAACACTGAAGCTTTCTTT. This sequence encodes CASRDRGLNTEAFF.

This clone was observed a few times. The chain recombines TRBV2 with TRBJ1-1; 8 bases match TRBD1. Germline V CDR1 and CDR2: SNHLY, FYNNEI. There are 14 residues in the CDR3. With V trimmed by 5 bases and J by 0 bases, 2 bases remained unmatched. CDR3 sequence (DNA): TGTGCCAGCAGTCAGACAGGGGTGAACACTGAAGCTTTCTTT. Translating gives CASSQTGVNTEAFF.

The V call is TRBV12-5, the J call TRBJ2-7; 10 nucleotides match TRBD1. This CDR3 contains 15 residues. V trimming: 5 bases; J trimming: 0 bases; junction bases outside the gene matches: 4. Germline V gene lookup returns CDR1 LGHNT and CDR2 FRNRAP. The DNA for the CDR3 is TGTGCTAGTGGTCCCGGACAGGGGGGCTCCTACGAGCAGTACTTC. It translates to CASGPGQGGSYEQYF.

For this clone: At one boundary the junction diverges from the germline segment, which might be a read error. The chain joins TRBV2 to TRBJ2-7, with D tentatively TRBD2 (5 bases). Germline CDR1 SNHLY, CDR2 FYNNEI. This CDR3 has 15 residues. Here the CDR3 reads CASRANVQVFTTRDF. CDR3 in DNA: TGTGCCAGCAGGGCGAATGTGCAGGTCTTCACTACGCGGGACTTC.

V and J are TRBV5-4 and TRBJ2-3, with D possibly matching TRBD1 (5 bases). Trimming took 4 bases from V and 1 from J, leaving 16 bases between them. This CDR3 spans 16 amino acids. CDR1 SGHNT and CDR2 YYREEE come from the germline V gene (reference sequence). The CDR3 sequence is CASSAPRVGGTDTQYF. DNA for the CDR3: TGTGCCAGCAGCGCACCCAGGGTTGGTGGCACAGATACGCAGTATTTT.

The gene calls are TRBV6-1 and TRBJ1-2, with 9 bases aligning to TRBD1. V gave up 7 bases and J gave up 4 bases; unmatched junction bases: 10. CDR1 MNHNS and CDR2 SASEGT come from the germline V gene. This CDR3 is 15 amino acids long. The CDR3: CASKSTGGAAYGYTF. For the CDR3, the DNA is TGTGCCAGCAAGTCTACAGGGGGCGCGGCCTATGGCTACACCTTC.

The J gene is TRBJ1-2, the V gene TRBV7-9; D unclear. Trimming removed 1 base from V and 7 bases from J, with 16 bases in between. The germline V gene has CDR1 SEHNR and CDR2 FQNEAQ (reference sequence). This CDR3 contains 15 residues. CDR3 nucleotide sequence: TGTGCCAGCAGCTTAGGCGAAGGGTTGGAACGTGGCTACACCTTC. This gives the protein CASSLGEGLERGYTF.

This clone was recorded a few times. J is TRBJ2-7 and V is TRBV2; 8 nucleotides align to TRBD1. The V gene's germline CDR1 is SNHLY and CDR2 FYNNEI. The CDR3 contains 12 residues. Germline trimming cut 4 bases from V and 4 bases from J; bases unmatched to any gene: 0. CDR3 in DNA: TGTGCCAGCAGTGGACAGGGGTACGAGCAGTACTTC. Translating gives CASSGQGYEQYF. The full variable domain, rest sourced from reference TRBV2 and TRBJ2-7, is EPEVTQTPSHQVTQMGQEVILRCVPISNHLYFYWYRQILGQKVEFLVSFYNNEISEKSEIFDDQFSVERPDGSNFTLKIRSTKLEDSAMYFCASSGQGYEQYFGPGTRLTVT.

The rearrangement joins TRBV6-1 to TRBJ2-2; D is perhaps TRBD2 (7 bases). Germline V gives CDR1 MNHNS, CDR2 SASEGT. V dropped 4 bases and J dropped 0 bases, with 15 bases sitting between them. The CDR3 runs to 17 residues. The CDR3 DNA reads as TGTGCCAGCAGTGGAGCTAGGGGGGGAACGAACACCGGGGAGCTGTTTTTT. This encodes CASSGARGGTNTGELFF.

This chain connects TRBV11-2 to TRBJ2-7; no reliable D call. Germline lookup yields CDR1 SGHAT and CDR2 FQNNGV. This CDR3 is built from 14 residues. Trimming shortened V by 2 bases and J by 2 bases, and 10 bases separated the two germline ends. CDR3 region: CASSLIGPTYEQYF. Written as DNA, the CDR3 is TGTGCCAGCAGCTTAATCGGCCCGACCTACGAGCAGTACTTC.

The chain recombines TRBV6-5 with TRBJ2-7; TRBD1 or TRBD2 may be the D gene (5 bases each). The ends were cut back, 4 bases at V and 0 bases at J, with 13 bases in the middle. This CDR3 comprises 15 residues. Germline V lookup: CDR1 MNHEY, CDR2 SVGAGI. The CDR3 DNA reads as TGTGCCAGCAGTTCATCCGGGACGGGCTCCTACGAGCAGTACTTC. This codes for CASSSSGTGSYEQYF.

This rearrangement joins TRBV11-2 to TRBJ2-1, with TRBD2 matching 7 bases. Trimming at V came to 5 bases and at J to 3 bases, leaving 10 bases not matched to a gene. This CDR3 spans 16 amino acids. Germline CDR1 and CDR2: SGHAT and FQNNGV. The CDR3 DNA reads TGTGCCAGCAGCCCAAGGTTCGAGCGGGGCTACAATGAGCAGTTCTTC. This gives the protein CASSPRFERGYNEQFF. Filled out from reference TRBV11-2 and TRBJ2-1, the complete variable domain reads EAGVAQSPRYKIIEKRQSVAFWCNPISGHATLYWYQQILGQGPKLLIQFQNNGVVDDSQLPKDRFSAERLKGVDSTLKIQPAKLEDSAVYLCASSPRFERGYNEQFFGPGTRLTVL.

The V call is TRBV5-1, the J call TRBJ1-1, with 10 bases identical to TRBD1. V lost 1 base to trimming and J lost 4 bases; unmatched junction nucleotides: 10. This CDR3 is 17 amino acids long. Germline CDR1 and CDR2: SGHRS and YFSETQ. The CDR3 nucleotides read TGCGCCAGCAGCTTGAGGGGACAGGGGCGATCGGTCACTGAAGCTTTCTTT. Translation gives CASSLRGQGRSVTEAFF.

This rearrangement joins TRBV12-2 to TRBJ2-7; TRBD2 was called by the table and not checked on the DNA. TRBV12-2 is recorded as a pseudogene. The CDR3 loop spans 15 amino acids. This CDR3 is CASRPSGKYSYEQYF. For the CDR3, the DNA is TGTGCAAGTCGCCCATCCGGGAAGTACTCCTACGAGCAGTACTTC.

The rearrangement joins TRBV6-5 to TRBJ1-3; 9 bases line up with TRBD1. This CDR3 has 15 amino acids. J was trimmed by 3 bases and V by 5 bases; bases with no gene match: 5. The germline CDR1 and CDR2 sequences are MNHEY and SVGAGI. In DNA, the CDR3 is TGTGCCAGCAGTCAACAGGGGGCTCATGGAAACACCATATATTTT. As protein: CASSQQGAHGNTIYF.

For the CDR3, the DNA is TGTGCCAGCAGTCAACAGGGCTACGAGCAGTACTTC. It translates to CASSQQGYEQYF. The V gene is TRBV9, the J gene TRBJ2-7, with D possibly matching TRBD1 (6 bases). CDR1 is SGDLS, CDR2 YYNGEE, per germline. This CDR3 is built from 12 residues. The V gene lost 5 bases and the J gene lost 3 bases, with 9 bases spanning the gap.

This clone was detected only a few times. The V gene is TRBV6-5, the J gene TRBJ1-5; D is unclear. The germline gives CDR1 MNHEY, CDR2 SVGAGI. Trimming pared 6 bases from V and 3 bases from J, leaving 15 bases between. CDR3 length: 15 residues. The CDR3 DNA reads TGTGCCAGCAGCGTATCACCAAACCTCAATCAGCCCCAGCATTTT. Amino acids: CASSVSPNLNQPQHF.

Relative to its sample, this clone is medium-sized (0.01 to 0.1%). CDR3 region: CASSRLAGTGELFF. The CDR3 region has the DNA TGTGCCAGCAGCCGACTAGCGGGGACCGGGGAGCTGTTTTTT. The gene calls are TRBV9 and TRBJ2-2; 11 positions agree with TRBD2. Per germline, CDR1 SGDLS and CDR2 YYNGEE. The CDR3 length is 14 residues. V shed 4 bases and J 5 bases; nucleotides not matched to a gene: 1. Based on the CDR3 plus reference TRBV9 and TRBJ2-2, the full variable domain is DSGVTQTPKHLITATGQRVTLRCSPRSGDLSVYWYQQSLDQGLQFLIQYYNGEERAKGNILERFSAQQFPDLHSELNLSSLELGDSALYFCASSRLAGTGELFFGEGSRLTVL.

The chain has TRBV27 and TRBJ2-2; D uncertain. This CDR3 has 17 amino acids. From germline, CDR1 is MNHEY and CDR2 SMNVEV (reference sequence). V was cut by 3 bases and J by 1 base, with 15 bases left in between. The CDR3 reads CASSFQKTEVNTGELFF. The CDR3 coding sequence is TGTGCCAGCAGTTTTCAGAAAACCGAGGTGAACACCGGGGAGCTGTTTTTT.

The chain links TRBV10-2 to TRBJ1-5; the match to TRBD1 covers 9 bases. The CDR3 loop spans 13 amino acids. After removal of 4 bases from V and 9 bases from J, the junction contained 4 bases not matched to a gene. Germline V gives CDR1 WSHSY, CDR2 SAAADI. DNA for the CDR3: TGCGCCAGCAGTGGGGACAGGGTGTCGCCCCAGCATTTT. It codes for CASSGDRVSPQHF.

This clone occurred once. V gene TRBV29-1 combines with J gene TRBJ2-3; D gene unclear. The germline V and J ends were trimmed by 7 bases and 1 base, with 6 bases remaining between them. CDR1 and CDR2 from the germline V gene are SQVTM and ANQGSEA. The CDR3 contains 11 residues. CDR3 bases: TGCAGCGCAGTGGGCACAGATACGCAGTATTTT. Translation: CSAVGTDTQYF.

The genes are TRBV4-1 and TRBJ1-2; maybe TRBD1 (6 bases). CDR3 length: 15 amino acids. V was cut by 4 bases and J by 5 bases, with 17 bases left in between. Looked up from germline, CDR1 is MGHRA and CDR2 is YSYEKL. CDR3 amino acids: CASSPQRGAGYGYTF. CDR3 in DNA: TGCGCCAGCAGCCCCCAGCGGGGGGCTGGGTATGGCTACACCTTC.

The chain uses TRBV2 and TRBJ2-7; 9 bases map to TRBD1. V shed 7 bases and J 2 bases; nucleotides not matched to a gene: 3. Germline lookup yields CDR1 SNHLY and CDR2 FYNNEI. The CDR3 loop spans 13 amino acids. This chain's CDR3 is CASTRDRAYEQYF. CDR3 DNA: TGTGCCAGCACCCGGGACAGGGCCTACGAGCAGTACTTC.

CDR3 sequence reads: CASSIVGDQPQHF. The CDR3 nucleotides are TGTGCCAGTAGTATAGTCGGGGATCAGCCCCAGCATTTT. This sequence joins TRBV19 and TRBJ1-5; D is undetermined. The CDR3 runs to 13 residues. V lost 1 base, J lost 5 bases, and 6 bases lay in between. Germline CDR1 and CDR2: LNHDA and SQIVND (reference sequence).

The chain combines TRBV5-1 with TRBJ1-4; no definite D call. The V gene lost 0 bases and the J gene lost 8 bases, with 11 bases spanning the gap. CDR3 size: 14 residues. CDR1 and CDR2 from the germline V gene are SGHRS and YFSETQ. CDR3 loop: CASSLASPREKLFF. CDR3 nucleotide sequence: TGCGCCAGCAGCTTGGCTTCCCCGAGGGAAAAACTGTTTTTT.

This clone has only a few counts. J is TRBJ2-3 and V is TRBV9, with D perhaps matching TRBD1 (6 bases). The CDR3 runs 15 residues. With 3 bases removed from V and 2 bases from J, the gap between germline ends came to 13 bases. Germline lookup yields CDR1 SGDLS and CDR2 YYNGEE. Here the CDR3 DNA reads TGTGCCAGCAGCGCCACGACAGGACCCACAGATACGCAGTATTTT. Its translation: CASSATTGPTDTQYF.

This sequence joins TRBV9 and TRBJ1-6; 7 nucleotides match TRBD1. This CDR3 is 16 amino acids long. With V trimmed by 3 bases and J by 3 bases, 6 bases remained unmatched. CDR1 SGDLS and CDR2 YYNGEE come from the germline V gene. The CDR3 nucleotides are TGTGCCAGCAGCGAGAACCGGGACAGCTATAATTCACCCCTCCACTTT. Amino acid sequence: CASSENRDSYNSPLHF.